This is a list of T cell receptor beta chains from one sample in a study of shared clonotypes between healthy human individuals. Sequencing was performed with immunoSEQ multiplex PCR; in TCRdb, only in-frame clones are kept and a portion is missing. The sample has about 2 million clones, 95% seen once. Sequenced sample: naive CD4+ T cells sorted from blood. These receptors were obtained from a man aged 18 to 29 in good health. CDR3s include the opening cysteine and the closing phenylalanine or tryptophan. The order of the fields is V gene, clone size, D gene, J gene, CDR3 DNA, CDR3 protein. The D gene is left open where the match is weak. Size tells how often a clone was seen (once, few, many) or the class of an expanded clone, and some rows leave it out.

v_gene: TRBV6-5
abundance: NA
d_gene: NA
j_gene: TRBJ1-3
CDR3nt: TGTGCCAGCAGTTCCAGGATTACCTCTGGAAACACCATATATTTT
CDR3aa: CASSSRITSGNTIYF

v_gene: TRBV20-1
abundance: once
d_gene: NA
j_gene: TRBJ1-1
CDR3nt: TGCAGTGCGGCGAACACTGAAGCTTTCTTT
CDR3aa: CSAANTEAFF

v_gene: TRBV19
abundance: NA
d_gene: NA
j_gene: TRBJ1-1
CDR3nt: TGTGCCAGTAGTATAGGTCTGGGACAAACTTTCTTT
CDR3aa: CASSIGLGQTFF

v_gene: TRBV6-6
abundance: once
d_gene: TRBD1
j_gene: TRBJ1-2
CDR3nt: TGTGCCAGCAGTTTTGGACAGGAGAGGGACTATGGCTACACCTTC
CDR3aa: CASSFGQERDYGYTF

v_gene: TRBV28
abundance: NA
d_gene: NA
j_gene: TRBJ2-5
CDR3nt: TGTGCCAGCAGGAAAGACCAATCGACAGTCCAAGAGACCCAGTACTTC
CDR3aa: CASRKDQSTVQETQYF

v_gene: TRBV6-5
abundance: NA
d_gene: NA
j_gene: TRBJ1-2
CDR3nt: TGTGCCAGCAGTTACACGGGTTCGGATGGCTACACCTTC
CDR3aa: CASSYTGSDGYTF

v_gene: TRBV23-1
abundance: once
d_gene: NA
j_gene: TRBJ2-7
CDR3nt: TGCGCCTTAGGACGGTCGACCTCCTACGAGCAGTACTTC
CDR3aa: CALGRSTSYEQYF

v_gene: TRBV30
abundance: NA
d_gene: NA
j_gene: TRBJ1-5
CDR3nt: TGTGCCTGGAGTCTGGGGAGCGGTGGCAATCAGCCCCAGCATTTT
CDR3aa: CAWSLGSGGNQPQHF

v_gene: TRBV12-5
abundance: NA
d_gene: NA
j_gene: TRBJ2-7
CDR3nt: TGTGCTAGTGGTTTGGGACTCGGGGTCTACGAGCAGTACTTC
CDR3aa: CASGLGLGVYEQYF

v_gene: TRBV5-8
abundance: NA
d_gene: NA
j_gene: TRBJ2-7
CDR3nt: TGTGCCAGCAGCCGAGCTAGCAGGGAGTTCGAGCAGTACTTC
CDR3aa: CASSRASREFEQYF

v_gene: TRBV2
abundance: few
d_gene: NA
j_gene: TRBJ1-6
CDR3nt: TGTGCCAGCAGCCAGGAGTCCTATAATTCACCCCTCCACTTT
CDR3aa: CASSQESYNSPLHF

v_gene: TRBV6-5
abundance: NA
d_gene: TRBD1
j_gene: TRBJ2-5
CDR3nt: TGTGCCAGCAGTTACTTGTGGACAGGGCGTCAAGAGACCCAGTACTTC
CDR3aa: CASSYLWTGRQETQYF

v_gene: TRBV12-1
abundance: NA
d_gene: NA
j_gene: TRBJ2-1
CDR3nt: TGCGCCAGCAGCTTTGGGCTAGCGAGTGAGCAGTTCTTC
CDR3aa: CASSFGLASEQFF

v_gene: TRBV10-3
abundance: NA
d_gene: NA
j_gene: TRBJ1-2
CDR3nt: TGTGCCATCAGTGAGTCAAGCCGGGATACAGAAACTAACTATGGCTACACCTTC
CDR3aa: CAISESSRDTETNYGYTF

v_gene: TRBV30
abundance: once
d_gene: NA
j_gene: TRBJ1-1
CDR3nt: TGTGCCTGGTCCGGGACACAGAACACTGAAGCTTTCTTT
CDR3aa: CAWSGTQNTEAFF

v_gene: TRBV6-1
abundance: NA
d_gene: NA
j_gene: TRBJ1-1
CDR3nt: TGTGCCAGCAGTGAGAGAAGGGGAACAACTGAAGCTTTCTTT
CDR3aa: CASSERRGTTEAFF

v_gene: TRBV10-3
abundance: NA
d_gene: NA
j_gene: TRBJ2-2
CDR3nt: TGTGCCACCAGGGCGAAGGACACCGGGGAGCTGTTTTTT
CDR3aa: CATRAKDTGELFF

v_gene: TRBV25-1
abundance: NA
d_gene: TRBD2
j_gene: TRBJ2-2
CDR3nt: TGTGCCAGCAGTGCTAGCGGGAAAAGGAACACCGGGGAGCTGTTTTTT
CDR3aa: CASSASGKRNTGELFF

v_gene: TRBV15
abundance: NA
d_gene: NA
j_gene: TRBJ1-6
CDR3nt: TGTGCCACCAGCACCTGGGAGAACAGGGAGGCACCCCTCCACTTT
CDR3aa: CATSTWENREAPLHF

v_gene: TRBV7-2
abundance: NA
d_gene: TRBD1
j_gene: TRBJ1-2
CDR3nt: TGTGCCAGCAGCGACCGGGACAGAGGGAACTATGGCTACACCTTC
CDR3aa: CASSDRDRGNYGYTF

v_gene: TRBV7-2
abundance: NA
d_gene: TRBD1
j_gene: TRBJ2-1
CDR3nt: TGTGCCAGCAGCTGGGGACAGGCCTCCTACAATGAGCAGTTCTTC
CDR3aa: CASSWGQASYNEQFF

v_gene: TRBV9
abundance: NA
d_gene: NA
j_gene: TRBJ2-1
CDR3nt: TGTGCCAGCAGCAGACTTCCAGCGTTCGATGAGCAGTTCTTC
CDR3aa: CASSRLPAFDEQFF

v_gene: TRBV6-6
abundance: NA
d_gene: TRBD2
j_gene: TRBJ2-7
CDR3nt: TGTGCCAGCAGTTACGGGACTAGCGTATCCTACGAGCAGTACTTC
CDR3aa: CASSYGTSVSYEQYF

v_gene: TRBV18
abundance: NA
d_gene: NA
j_gene: TRBJ2-7
CDR3nt: TGTGCCAGCTCACCACCAGGGGAAGGAGCGCAGTACTTC
CDR3aa: CASSPPGEGAQYF

v_gene: TRBV5-1
abundance: NA
d_gene: NA
j_gene: TRBJ2-5
CDR3nt: TGCGCCAGCAGCCGCGGACCGATTCCGGAGACCCAGTACTTC
CDR3aa: CASSRGPIPETQYF

v_gene: TRBV30
abundance: NA
d_gene: NA
j_gene: TRBJ2-7
CDR3nt: TGTGCCTGGAGTCTGCAGGGAAGCTCCTACGAGCAGTACTTC
CDR3aa: CAWSLQGSSYEQYF

v_gene: TRBV2
abundance: NA
d_gene: NA
j_gene: TRBJ2-2
CDR3nt: TGTGCCAGCAGTCCAGACAGGCCTGGGTTGACCGGGGAGCTGTTTTTT
CDR3aa: CASSPDRPGLTGELFF

v_gene: TRBV30
abundance: NA
d_gene: NA
j_gene: TRBJ1-4
CDR3nt: TGTGCCTGGAAAACGCGAAGTAGGGGTAATGAAAAACTGTTTTTT
CDR3aa: CAWKTRSRGNEKLFF

v_gene: TRBV7-2
abundance: NA
d_gene: NA
j_gene: TRBJ1-3
CDR3nt: TGTGCCAGCAGCTTAGGGAATTCTGGAAACACCATATATTTT
CDR3aa: CASSLGNSGNTIYF

v_gene: TRBV2
abundance: NA
d_gene: NA
j_gene: TRBJ1-2
CDR3nt: TGTGCCAGCAGTGAGGGGGGAGCTAACTATGGCTACACCTTC
CDR3aa: CASSEGGANYGYTF

v_gene: TRBV28
abundance: NA
d_gene: NA
j_gene: TRBJ1-2
CDR3nt: TGTGCCAGCAGTTTACCCGCCTGGACTGTCGGATACTATGGCTACACCTTC
CDR3aa: CASSLPAWTVGYYGYTF

v_gene: TRBV30
abundance: once
d_gene: NA
j_gene: TRBJ1-4
CDR3nt: TGTGCCTGGGACAAGACCGAAAAACTGTTTTTT
CDR3aa: CAWDKTEKLFF

v_gene: TRBV10-3
abundance: NA
d_gene: NA
j_gene: TRBJ2-7
CDR3nt: TGTGCCATCAGTGGTGGCAGGGCCCCTTACGAGCAGTACTTC
CDR3aa: CAISGGRAPYEQYF

v_gene: TRBV5-4
abundance: NA
d_gene: NA
j_gene: TRBJ2-3
CDR3nt: TGTGCCAGCAGCTTGGAAGGGGGCACAGATACGCAGTATTTT
CDR3aa: CASSLEGGTDTQYF